There are a few counts of the clone carrying this T cell receptor beta chain. At one end the junction does not follow the germline gene, possibly because of a read error. This sample is part of a study of blood T cells in healthy people across ages. The CDR3 spans 18 residues. Germline V lookup: CDR1 SEHNR, CDR2 FQNEAQ (reference sequence). The authors ran a second PCR of 7 to 11 cycles using a sample-barcoded 5' primer and a J-beta primer mix. TCRdb called the 5' RACE reads again in MiXCR, with one record for every CDR3 protein. The sample lists some 1.5 million distinct CDR3 sequences; 28% were seen once.

Specimen: blood. The clonotype comes from a woman aged 30 to 39 in good health. The genes are TRBV7-9 and TRBJ2-6; no firm D call. The chain's CDR3 is CSSSPKAVRNPGANVLTF. The DNA for the CDR3 is TGTTCCAGCAGCCCCAAGGCGGTGCGGAACCCTGGGGCCAACGTCCTGACTTTC.